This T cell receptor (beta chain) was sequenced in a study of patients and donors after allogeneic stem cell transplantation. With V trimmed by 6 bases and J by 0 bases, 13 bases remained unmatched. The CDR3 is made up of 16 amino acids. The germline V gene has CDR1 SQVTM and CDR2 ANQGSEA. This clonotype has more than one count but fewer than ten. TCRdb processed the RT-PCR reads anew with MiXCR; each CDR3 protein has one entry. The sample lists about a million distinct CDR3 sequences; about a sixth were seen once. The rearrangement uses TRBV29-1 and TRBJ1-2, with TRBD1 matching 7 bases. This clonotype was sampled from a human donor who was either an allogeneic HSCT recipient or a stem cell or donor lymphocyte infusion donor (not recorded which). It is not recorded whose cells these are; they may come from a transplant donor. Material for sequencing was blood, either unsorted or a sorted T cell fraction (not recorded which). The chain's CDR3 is CSVPWNRDSPNYGYTF. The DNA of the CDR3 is TGCAGCGTCCCCTGGAACCGGGACAGTCCTAACTATGGCTACACCTTC.